These T cell receptor beta chains were read from a single sample in a study of T-cell memory formation after mild COVID-19. TCRdb re-called the 5' RACE reads through MiXCR, storing one row per CDR3 protein. The sample holds some 160,000 distinct CDR3 sequences; roughly 28% are singletons and the top ten take approximately 12%. The material sequenced was PBMCs or a T cell subset sorted from them (not recorded which). These receptors all stem from an adult woman who had mild COVID-19 (a few samples of this study predate the infection). Cell type and time point are not known. CDR3s include the opening cysteine and the closing phenylalanine or tryptophan. The order of the fields is CDR3 protein, CDR3 DNA, V gene, D gene, J gene, clone size. A D gene is named only where the DNA matches it firmly. Clone size, where shown, is once, few, many, or a class for clones that have expanded.

cdr3_aa: CAWTPSAGGLNPRDYGYTF
cdr3_nt: TGTGCCTGGACCCCCAGCGCGGGAGGGTTAAATCCGCGAGACTATGGCTACACCTTC
v_call: TRBV30
d_call: NA
j_call: TRBJ1-2
clone_size: NA

cdr3_aa: CSVEMAGQINEQFF
cdr3_nt: TGCAGCGTCGAGATGGCGGGACAGATCAATGAGCAGTTCTTC
v_call: TRBV29-1
d_call: NA
j_call: TRBJ2-1
clone_size: NA

cdr3_aa: CASSPTGDWGNIQYF
cdr3_nt: TGTGCCAGCAGTCCCACAGGGGATTGGGGAAACATTCAGTACTTC
v_call: TRBV7-9
d_call: TRBD1
j_call: TRBJ2-4
clone_size: NA

cdr3_aa: CASSFWGGNTGELFF
cdr3_nt: TGTGCCAGCAGCTTTTGGGGAGGGAACACCGGGGAGCTGTTTTTT
v_call: TRBV7-8
d_call: NA
j_call: TRBJ2-2
clone_size: few

cdr3_aa: CASSVASSTDTQYF
cdr3_nt: TGTGCCAGCAGCGTAGCGAGTAGCACAGATACGCAGTATTTT
v_call: TRBV9
d_call: NA
j_call: TRBJ2-3
clone_size: few

cdr3_aa: CSVEKGQGGAGNTIYF
cdr3_nt: TGCAGCGTTGAAAAGGGACAGGGGGGTGCTGGAAACACCATATATTTT
v_call: TRBV29-1
d_call: TRBD1
j_call: TRBJ1-3
clone_size: NA

cdr3_aa: CASSRSDREGEQYF
cdr3_nt: TGTGCCAGCAGCCGCTCGGACAGGGAGGGCGAGCAGTACTTC
v_call: TRBV12-3/TRBV12-4
d_call: NA
j_call: TRBJ2-7
clone_size: few

cdr3_aa: CSATGSSYEQYF
cdr3_nt: TGCAGTGCCACGGGGAGCTCCTACGAGCAGTACTTC
v_call: TRBV20-1
d_call: NA
j_call: TRBJ2-7
clone_size: once

cdr3_aa: CSVEGTRNAHYEQYF
cdr3_nt: TGCAGCGTTGAGGGGACCAGAAACGCGCACTACGAGCAGTACTTC
v_call: TRBV29-1
d_call: NA
j_call: TRBJ2-7
clone_size: NA

cdr3_aa: CASSSPGTRGNIQYF
cdr3_nt: TGTGCCAGCAGTTCGCCCGGGACTCGGGGAAACATTCAGTACTTC
v_call: TRBV12-3/TRBV12-4
d_call: NA
j_call: TRBJ2-4
clone_size: few

cdr3_aa: CASRFRGDNEQFF
cdr3_nt: TGCGCCAGCAGATTTAGGGGGGACAATGAGCAGTTCTTC
v_call: TRBV5-1
d_call: NA
j_call: TRBJ2-1
clone_size: once

cdr3_aa: CASSLRGHVYEQYF
cdr3_nt: TGTGCCAGCAGTTTAAGGGGACACGTTTACGAGCAGTACTTC
v_call: TRBV12-3/TRBV12-4
d_call: NA
j_call: TRBJ2-7
clone_size: NA

cdr3_aa: CASSQDFRVEKEQYF
cdr3_nt: TGTGCCAGCAGCCAAGACTTCAGGGTTGAAAAGGAGCAGTACTTC
v_call: TRBV4-2
d_call: NA
j_call: TRBJ2-7
clone_size: NA

cdr3_aa: CASSQVKNSEAFF
cdr3_nt: TGTGCCAGCAGCCAAGTTAAAAACAGTGAAGCTTTCTTT
v_call: TRBV3-1
d_call: NA
j_call: TRBJ1-1
clone_size: NA

cdr3_aa: CASSTRTSGRVDTQYF
cdr3_nt: TGTGCCAGCAGCACCCGGACTAGCGGGAGAGTAGATACGCAGTATTTT
v_call: TRBV7-3
d_call: TRBD2
j_call: TRBJ2-3
clone_size: NA

cdr3_aa: CASSLLRGGYNEQFF
cdr3_nt: TGTGCCAGCAGCTTACTCAGGGGCGGCTACAATGAGCAGTTCTTC
v_call: TRBV11-1
d_call: NA
j_call: TRBJ2-1
clone_size: NA

cdr3_aa: CASSPPGTAYGYTF
cdr3_nt: TGCGCCAGCAGCCCCCCGGGGACAGCTTATGGCTACACCTTC
v_call: TRBV4-1
d_call: TRBD1
j_call: TRBJ1-2
clone_size: NA

cdr3_aa: CASSVVASYGYTF
cdr3_nt: TGTGCCAGCAGCGTTGTCGCGTCATATGGCTACACCTTC
v_call: TRBV14
d_call: NA
j_call: TRBJ1-2
clone_size: few

cdr3_aa: CASSLLTDSPLHF
cdr3_nt: TGTGCCAGCAGCTTATTGACGGATTCACCCCTCCACTTT
v_call: TRBV7-2
d_call: NA
j_call: TRBJ1-6
clone_size: NA

cdr3_aa: CASSPAGSGANVLTF
cdr3_nt: TGTGCCAGCTCACCGGCCGGCTCTGGGGCCAACGTCCTGACTTTC
v_call: TRBV18
d_call: NA
j_call: TRBJ2-6
clone_size: NA

cdr3_aa: CSVAQAGNTIYF
cdr3_nt: TGCAGCGTTGCCCAAGCTGGAAACACCATATATTTT
v_call: TRBV29-1
d_call: NA
j_call: TRBJ1-3
clone_size: few

cdr3_aa: CASSLSRDREPGEQYF
cdr3_nt: TGCGCCAGCAGCTTAAGCCGGGACAGGGAACCGGGAGAGCAGTACTTC
v_call: TRBV5-1
d_call: TRBD1
j_call: TRBJ2-7
clone_size: NA

cdr3_aa: CSAPRTTTLTSTDTQYF
cdr3_nt: TGCAGTGCTCCTAGAACCACGACATTGACTAGCACAGATACGCAGTATTTT
v_call: TRBV20-1
d_call: NA
j_call: TRBJ2-3
clone_size: few

cdr3_aa: CASSLARLVAADTQYF
cdr3_nt: TGTGCCAGCAGCTTAGCGCGGCTAGTCGCTGCAGATACGCAGTATTTT
v_call: TRBV7-2
d_call: NA
j_call: TRBJ2-3
clone_size: few

cdr3_aa: CASTGYQETQYF
cdr3_nt: TGTGCCAGCACCGGGTACCAAGAGACCCAGTACTTC
v_call: TRBV6-5
d_call: NA
j_call: TRBJ2-5
clone_size: NA

cdr3_aa: CSVVGGGLNEQFF
cdr3_nt: TGCAGCGTTGTGGGAGGAGGCTTAAATGAGCAGTTCTTC
v_call: TRBV29-1
d_call: NA
j_call: TRBJ2-1
clone_size: NA

cdr3_aa: CASSLSPGRGTEAFF
cdr3_nt: TGTGCCAGCAGCTTATCCCCCGGGAGGGGAACTGAAGCTTTCTTT
v_call: TRBV11-3
d_call: NA
j_call: TRBJ1-1
clone_size: NA

cdr3_aa: CSARPLTSGTGHYGYTF
cdr3_nt: TGCAGTGCTAGACCCCTTACGTCGGGGACAGGCCACTATGGCTACACCTTC
v_call: TRBV20-1
d_call: TRBD1
j_call: TRBJ1-2
clone_size: NA

cdr3_aa: CASSFASGSYEQYF
cdr3_nt: TGTGCCAGCAGTTTTGCTAGCGGCTCCTACGAGCAGTACTTC
v_call: TRBV27
d_call: TRBD2
j_call: TRBJ2-7
clone_size: NA

cdr3_aa: CATSRGQEAFF
cdr3_nt: TGTGCCACCAGCAGGGGACAAGAAGCTTTCTTT
v_call: TRBV15
d_call: NA
j_call: TRBJ1-1
clone_size: NA

cdr3_aa: CASRGVNTGELFF
cdr3_nt: TGTGCCAGCAGAGGGGTTAACACCGGGGAGCTGTTTTTT
v_call: TRBV13
d_call: NA
j_call: TRBJ2-2
clone_size: few

cdr3_aa: CASSLQGVGHEQYF
cdr3_nt: TGCGCCAGCAGCTTACAGGGGGTGGGCCACGAGCAGTACTTC
v_call: TRBV5-1
d_call: TRBD1
j_call: TRBJ2-7
clone_size: few

cdr3_aa: CSVLGYSYNEQFF
cdr3_nt: TGCAGCGTTTTGGGGTACTCCTACAATGAGCAGTTCTTC
v_call: TRBV29-1
d_call: NA
j_call: TRBJ2-1
clone_size: NA

cdr3_aa: CAWGTGRSYEQYF
cdr3_nt: TGTGCCTGGGGTACAGGGCGTTCCTACGAGCAGTACTTC
v_call: TRBV30
d_call: NA
j_call: TRBJ2-7
clone_size: NA

cdr3_aa: CASRRDSHSYEQYF
cdr3_nt: TGTGCCAGCAGGCGGGACAGCCACTCCTACGAGCAGTACTTC
v_call: TRBV7-6
d_call: NA
j_call: TRBJ2-7
clone_size: few

cdr3_aa: CASSHGGRELFF
cdr3_nt: TGTGCCAGCAGCCATGGGGGGAGGGAGCTGTTTTTT
v_call: TRBV3-1
d_call: NA
j_call: TRBJ2-2
clone_size: few

cdr3_aa: CASSSSLAGEADTKYF
cdr3_nt: TGTGCCAGCAGTTCATCCCTAGCGGGGGAAGCGGATACGAAGTATTTT
v_call: TRBV27
d_call: TRBD2
j_call: TRBJ2-3
clone_size: NA

cdr3_aa: CASSQRQVETQYF
cdr3_nt: TGCGCCAGCAGCCAACGCCAGGTAGAGACCCAGTACTTC
v_call: TRBV4-1
d_call: NA
j_call: TRBJ2-5
clone_size: few

cdr3_aa: CASSLVAGSGNTIYF
cdr3_nt: TGTGCCAGCAGCTTAGTGGCGGGATCTGGAAACACCATATATTTT
v_call: TRBV7-9
d_call: NA
j_call: TRBJ1-3
clone_size: NA

cdr3_aa: CASSLALHGYNEQFF
cdr3_nt: TGTGCCAGCAGTTTAGCCTTACATGGGTACAATGAGCAGTTCTTC
v_call: TRBV5-6
d_call: NA
j_call: TRBJ2-1
clone_size: few

cdr3_aa: CSAREGSHGTEAFF
cdr3_nt: TGCAGTGCTAGAGAGGGCTCCCATGGTACTGAAGCTTTCTTT
v_call: TRBV20-1
d_call: NA
j_call: TRBJ1-1
clone_size: NA

cdr3_aa: CASSKCGRDTGELFF
cdr3_nt: TGTGCCAGCAGCAAGTGTGGGAGGGACACCGGGGAGCTGTTTTTT
v_call: TRBV21-1
d_call: NA
j_call: TRBJ2-2
clone_size: few